This TCR beta chain derives from a study of T cell responses to AZD1222 COVID-19 vaccine. Overall study results and limits: Donors were chiefly white British, with a greater number of females, and clonal diversity was perhaps underestimated. At baseline, just a handful of AZD1222 recipients tested seropositive. Repertoire sampling occurred only after the peak T cell response. Spike as a whole was targeted by vaccine-associated CD4 TCRs, dominant at 160-218 and 743-854.

The repertoire was sequenced with immunoSEQ multiplex PCR; TCRdb's copy has only in-frame clones and lacks some. The sample lists tens of thousands of clones; approximately 88% were seen once. For this clone: Its antigen is unidentified.

The source material was peripheral blood, sampled on day 0 of AZD1222 vaccination. The receptor was derived from an adult in good health.

CDR3 in amino acids: CASSEIAGWPQHF. CDR3 DNA sequence: TGTGCCAGCAGTGAGATAGCCGGATGGCCCCAGCATTTT. The chain has TRBV6-1 and TRBJ1-5; D not resolved. V lost 3 bases and J 9 bases, leaving 12 bases between the germline ends. This CDR3 region has 13 residues. CDR1 and CDR2 (germline): MNHNS, SASEGT.